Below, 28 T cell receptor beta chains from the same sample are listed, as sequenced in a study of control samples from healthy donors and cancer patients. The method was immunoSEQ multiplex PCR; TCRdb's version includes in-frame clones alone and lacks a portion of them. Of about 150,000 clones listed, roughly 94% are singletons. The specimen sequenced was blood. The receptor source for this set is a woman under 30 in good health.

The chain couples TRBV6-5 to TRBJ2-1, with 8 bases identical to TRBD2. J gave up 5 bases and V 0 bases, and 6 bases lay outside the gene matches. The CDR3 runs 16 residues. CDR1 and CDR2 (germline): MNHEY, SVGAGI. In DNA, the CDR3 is TGTGCCAGCAGTTACTCGGCCGCGGGAGGACACAATGAGCAGTTCTTC. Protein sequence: CASSYSAAGGHNEQFF.

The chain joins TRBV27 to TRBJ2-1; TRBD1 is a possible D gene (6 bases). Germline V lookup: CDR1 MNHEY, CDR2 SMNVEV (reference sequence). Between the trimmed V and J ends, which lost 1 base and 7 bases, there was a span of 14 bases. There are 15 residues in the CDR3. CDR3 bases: TGTGCCAGCAGTTTATATACAGGGCCGGGGAATGAGCAGTTCTTC. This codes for CASSLYTGPGNEQFF.

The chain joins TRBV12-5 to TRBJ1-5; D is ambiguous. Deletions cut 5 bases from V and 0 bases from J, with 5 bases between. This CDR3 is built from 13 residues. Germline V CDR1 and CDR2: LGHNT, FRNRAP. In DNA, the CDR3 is TGTGCTAGTGGTCTTTATAGCAATCAGCCCCAGCATTTT. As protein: CASGLYSNQPQHF.

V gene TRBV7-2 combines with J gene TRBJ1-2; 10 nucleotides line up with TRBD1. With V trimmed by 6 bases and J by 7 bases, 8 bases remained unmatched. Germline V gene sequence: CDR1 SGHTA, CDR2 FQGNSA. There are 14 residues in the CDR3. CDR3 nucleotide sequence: TGTGCCAGCAGACCCCGACAGGGGGCGCGTGGCTACACCTTC. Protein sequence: CASRPRQGARGYTF.

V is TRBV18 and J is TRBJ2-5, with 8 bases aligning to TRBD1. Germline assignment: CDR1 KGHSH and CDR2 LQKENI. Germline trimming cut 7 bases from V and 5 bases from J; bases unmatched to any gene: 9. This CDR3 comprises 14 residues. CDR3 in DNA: TGTGCCAGCTTCAGTAGCAGGGGGCGTGAGACCCAGTACTTC. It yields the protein CASFSSRGRETQYF.

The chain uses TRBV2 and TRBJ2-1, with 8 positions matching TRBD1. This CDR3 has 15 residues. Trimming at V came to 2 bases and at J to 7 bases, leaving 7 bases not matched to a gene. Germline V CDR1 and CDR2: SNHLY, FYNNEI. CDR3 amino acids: CASSESAGGWNEQFF. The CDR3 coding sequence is TGTGCCAGCAGTGAATCGGCAGGGGGCTGGAATGAGCAGTTCTTC.

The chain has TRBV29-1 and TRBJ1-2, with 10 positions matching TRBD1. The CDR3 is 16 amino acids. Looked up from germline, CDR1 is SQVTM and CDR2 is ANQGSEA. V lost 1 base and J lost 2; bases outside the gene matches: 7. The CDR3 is CSVEGTGTGENYGYTF. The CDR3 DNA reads TGCAGCGTTGAAGGAACCGGGACAGGGGAGAACTATGGCTACACCTTC.

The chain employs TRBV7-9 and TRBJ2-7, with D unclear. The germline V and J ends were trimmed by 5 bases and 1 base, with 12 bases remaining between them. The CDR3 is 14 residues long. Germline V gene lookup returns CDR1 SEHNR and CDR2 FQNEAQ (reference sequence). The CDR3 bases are TGTGCCAGCAGCATAAACGGTGGTTCCTACGAGCAGTACTTC. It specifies CASSINGGSYEQYF.

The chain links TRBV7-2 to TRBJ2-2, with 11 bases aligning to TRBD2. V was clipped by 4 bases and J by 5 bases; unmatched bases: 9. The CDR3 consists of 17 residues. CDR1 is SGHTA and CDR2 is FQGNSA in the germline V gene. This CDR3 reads CASSSDRLAGSTGELFF. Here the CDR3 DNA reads TGTGCCAGCAGCTCTGATCGACTAGCGGGGTCTACCGGGGAGCTGTTTTTT.

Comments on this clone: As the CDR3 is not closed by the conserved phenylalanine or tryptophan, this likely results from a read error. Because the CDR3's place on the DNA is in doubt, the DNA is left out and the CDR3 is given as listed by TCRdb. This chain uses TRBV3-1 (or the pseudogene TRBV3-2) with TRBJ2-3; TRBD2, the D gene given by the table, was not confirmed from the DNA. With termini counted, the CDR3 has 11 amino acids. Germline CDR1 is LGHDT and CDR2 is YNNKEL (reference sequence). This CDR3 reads CASSLRDSLSI.

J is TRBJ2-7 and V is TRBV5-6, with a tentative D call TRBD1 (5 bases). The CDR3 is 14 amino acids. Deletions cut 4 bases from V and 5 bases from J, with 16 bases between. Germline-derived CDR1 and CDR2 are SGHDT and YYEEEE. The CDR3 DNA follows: TGTGCCAGCAGCCTCCTCCTAGGGGCCCACGAGCAGTACTTC. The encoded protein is CASSLLLGAHEQYF.

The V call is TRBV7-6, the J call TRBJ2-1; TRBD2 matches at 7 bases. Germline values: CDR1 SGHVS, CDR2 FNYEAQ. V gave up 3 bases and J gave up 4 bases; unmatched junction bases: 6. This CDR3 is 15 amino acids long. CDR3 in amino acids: CASSFERGRYNEQFF. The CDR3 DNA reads TGTGCCAGCAGCTTCGAGCGGGGCCGATACAATGAGCAGTTCTTC.

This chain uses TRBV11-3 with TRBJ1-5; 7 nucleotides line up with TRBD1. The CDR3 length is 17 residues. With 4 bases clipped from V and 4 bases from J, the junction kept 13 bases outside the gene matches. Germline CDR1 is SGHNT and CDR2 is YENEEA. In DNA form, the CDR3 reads TGTGCCAGCAGCTCAAATCTTCCGGGACAGCATAATCAGCCCCAGCATTTT. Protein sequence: CASSSNLPGQHNQPQHF.

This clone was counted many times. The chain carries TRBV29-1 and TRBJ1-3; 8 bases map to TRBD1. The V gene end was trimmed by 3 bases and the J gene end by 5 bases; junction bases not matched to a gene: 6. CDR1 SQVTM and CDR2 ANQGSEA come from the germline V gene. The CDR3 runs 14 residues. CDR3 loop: CSVETRGQRNTIYF. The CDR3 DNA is TGCAGCGTTGAGACCAGGGGGCAAAGAAACACCATATATTTT.

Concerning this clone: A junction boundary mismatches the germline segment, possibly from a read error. Here the CDR3 reads CASSLGQHGF. The CDR3 coding sequence is TGTGCCAGCAGTTTGGGCCAGCACGGCTTT. This chain uses TRBV12-3 or TRBV12-4 with TRBJ1-1; no definite D call. The length of the CDR3 is 10 residues.

CDR3 loop: CASSVDRGPNTEAFF. The CDR3, as DNA: TGTGCCAGCAGTGTAGACAGGGGGCCGAACACTGAAGCTTTCTTT. V is TRBV2 and J is TRBJ1-1; 10 bases agree with TRBD1. The CDR3 loop spans 15 amino acids. Germline-derived CDR1 and CDR2 are SNHLY and FYNNEI. V trimming: 4 bases; J trimming: 1 base; junction bases outside the gene matches: 3.

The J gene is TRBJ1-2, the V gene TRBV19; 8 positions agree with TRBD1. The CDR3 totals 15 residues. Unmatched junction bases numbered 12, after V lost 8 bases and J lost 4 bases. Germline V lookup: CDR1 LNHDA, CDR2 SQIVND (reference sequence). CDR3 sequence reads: CASSVRGQGVYGYTF. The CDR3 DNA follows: TGTGCCAGTTCAGTCAGGGGGCAGGGCGTCTATGGCTACACCTTC.

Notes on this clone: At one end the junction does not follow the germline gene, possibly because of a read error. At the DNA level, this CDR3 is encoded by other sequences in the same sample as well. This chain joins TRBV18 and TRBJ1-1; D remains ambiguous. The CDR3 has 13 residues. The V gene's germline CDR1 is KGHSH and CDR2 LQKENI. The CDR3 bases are TGCGCCAGTACGGGTACCCAGAACACTGAAGCTTTCTTT. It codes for CASTGTQNTEAFF.

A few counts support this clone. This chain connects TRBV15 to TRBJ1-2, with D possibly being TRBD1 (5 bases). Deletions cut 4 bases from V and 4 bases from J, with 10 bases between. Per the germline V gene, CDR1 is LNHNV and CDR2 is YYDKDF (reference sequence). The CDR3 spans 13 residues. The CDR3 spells CATSKQGPYGYTF. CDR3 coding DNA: TGTGCCACCAGCAAGCAGGGTCCCTATGGCTACACCTTC.

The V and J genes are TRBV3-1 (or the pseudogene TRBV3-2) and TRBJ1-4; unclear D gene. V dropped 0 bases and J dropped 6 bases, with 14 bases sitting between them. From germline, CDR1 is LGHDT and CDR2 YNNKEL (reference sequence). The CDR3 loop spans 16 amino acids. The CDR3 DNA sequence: TGTGCCAGCAGCCAAGATGGTAGGCACCGAGATGAAAAACTGTTTTTT. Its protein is CASSQDGRHRDEKLFF.

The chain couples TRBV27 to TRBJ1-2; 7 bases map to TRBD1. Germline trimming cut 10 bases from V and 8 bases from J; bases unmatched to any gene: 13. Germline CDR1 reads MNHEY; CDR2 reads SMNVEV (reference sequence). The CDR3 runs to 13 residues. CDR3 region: CANSTGIGYGYTF. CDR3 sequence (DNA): TGTGCCAATTCGACAGGGATAGGTTACGGCTACACCTTC.

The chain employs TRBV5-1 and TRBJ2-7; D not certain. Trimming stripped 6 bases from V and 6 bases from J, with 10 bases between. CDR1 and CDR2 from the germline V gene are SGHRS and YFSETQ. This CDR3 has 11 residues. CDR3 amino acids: CASKESAEQYF. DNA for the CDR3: TGCGCCAGCAAGGAGTCTGCCGAGCAGTACTTC.

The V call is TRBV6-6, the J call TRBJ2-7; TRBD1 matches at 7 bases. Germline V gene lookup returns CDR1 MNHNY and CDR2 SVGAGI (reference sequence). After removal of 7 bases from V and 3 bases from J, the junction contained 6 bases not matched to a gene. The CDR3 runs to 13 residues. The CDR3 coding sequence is TGTGCCAGCATTACAGGGGATGGCTACGAGCAGTACTTC. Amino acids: CASITGDGYEQYF.

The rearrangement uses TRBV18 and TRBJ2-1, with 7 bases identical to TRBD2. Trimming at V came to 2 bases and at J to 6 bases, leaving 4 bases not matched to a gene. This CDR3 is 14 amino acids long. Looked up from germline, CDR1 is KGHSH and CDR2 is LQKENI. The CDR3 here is CASSPSGGRNEQFF. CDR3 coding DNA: TGTGCCAGCTCACCATCGGGGGGTCGCAATGAGCAGTTCTTC. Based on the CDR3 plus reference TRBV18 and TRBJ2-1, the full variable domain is NAGVMQNPRHLVRRRGQEARLRCSPMKGHSHVYWYRQLPEEGLKFMVYLQKENIIDESGMPKERFSAEFPKEGPSILRIQQVVRGDSAAYFCASSPSGGRNEQFFGPGTRLTVL.

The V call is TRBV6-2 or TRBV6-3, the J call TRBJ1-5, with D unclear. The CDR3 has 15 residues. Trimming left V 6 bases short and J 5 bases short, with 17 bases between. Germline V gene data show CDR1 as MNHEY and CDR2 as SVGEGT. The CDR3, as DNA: TGTGCCAGCAGCCGCGGTAGGGCGGGTGATCAGCCCCAGCATTTT. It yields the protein CASSRGRAGDQPQHF.

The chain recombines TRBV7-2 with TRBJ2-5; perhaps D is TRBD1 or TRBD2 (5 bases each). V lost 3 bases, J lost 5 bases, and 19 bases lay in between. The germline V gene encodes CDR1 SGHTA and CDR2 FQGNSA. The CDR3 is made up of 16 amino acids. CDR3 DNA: TGTGCCAGCAGCTTCGCTTTCATGCAGGGCGGGGAGACCCAGTACTTC. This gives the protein CASSFAFMQGGETQYF.

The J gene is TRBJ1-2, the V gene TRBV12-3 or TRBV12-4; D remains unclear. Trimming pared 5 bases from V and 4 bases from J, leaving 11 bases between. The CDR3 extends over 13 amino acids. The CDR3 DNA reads TGTGCCAGCAGTCCCCAGACCCGCTATGGCTACACCTTC. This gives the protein CASSPQTRYGYTF.

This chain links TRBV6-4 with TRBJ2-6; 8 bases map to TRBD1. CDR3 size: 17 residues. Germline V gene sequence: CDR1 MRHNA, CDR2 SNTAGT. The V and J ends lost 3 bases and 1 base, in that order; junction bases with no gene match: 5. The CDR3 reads CASSEGQGLSGANVLTF. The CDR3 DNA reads TGTGCCAGCAGTGAAGGACAGGGCCTATCTGGGGCCAACGTCCTGACTTTC.